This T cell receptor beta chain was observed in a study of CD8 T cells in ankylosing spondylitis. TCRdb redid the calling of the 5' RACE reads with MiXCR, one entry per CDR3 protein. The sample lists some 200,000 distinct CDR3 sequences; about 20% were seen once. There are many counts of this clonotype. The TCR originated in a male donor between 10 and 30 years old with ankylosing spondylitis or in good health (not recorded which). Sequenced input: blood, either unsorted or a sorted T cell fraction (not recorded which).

The CDR3 DNA sequence: TGTGCCAGCAGCTTAGATGGTGAGCAGTTCTTC. Translated, it gives CASSLDGEQFF. The chain has TRBV7-9 and TRBJ2-1; D uncertain. Trimming pared 1 base from V and 9 bases from J, leaving 4 bases between. The CDR3 spans 11 residues. Per the germline V gene, CDR1 is SEHNR and CDR2 is FQNEAQ (reference sequence).